This TCR beta chain was identified in a study of PD-1 blockade in classical Hodgkin lymphoma. The study's findings and limits: Those patients who began receiving nivolumab less than 1 year after ASCT had lower diversity, and they were excluded. Researchers reported that CD4+ TCR diversity, though not CD8+, rose significantly by C4D1. TCR diversity at baseline was reported to be reduced in newly diagnosed patients relative to healthy donors.

Clones were read by immunoSEQ multiplex PCR, and TCRdb kept only the in-frame ones, dropping some. In the table there are 40,000 to 65,000 clones, around nine tenths of which are singletons. V shed 7 bases and J 4 bases; nucleotides not matched to a gene: 3. Germline CDR1 MDHEN, CDR2 SYDVKM. CDR3 size: 13 residues. Points on this clone: Antigen: not known.

Described time point: cycle 4 day 1 (C4D1), after 6 weeks of nivolumab. The patients all showed relapse after autologous stem cell transplantation, while their brentuximab vedotin exposure varied. The receptor's source is a human donor with classical Hodgkin lymphoma. This chain joins TRBV28 and TRBJ1-5, with 8 positions matching TRBD1. Sequenced here: peripheral blood mononuclear cells (PBMCs), sampled before the fourth cycle of nivolumab. CDR3 in amino acids: CASTRTGNQPQHF. The CDR3 nucleotides read TGTGCCAGCACCAGGACAGGGAATCAGCCCCAGCATTTT.